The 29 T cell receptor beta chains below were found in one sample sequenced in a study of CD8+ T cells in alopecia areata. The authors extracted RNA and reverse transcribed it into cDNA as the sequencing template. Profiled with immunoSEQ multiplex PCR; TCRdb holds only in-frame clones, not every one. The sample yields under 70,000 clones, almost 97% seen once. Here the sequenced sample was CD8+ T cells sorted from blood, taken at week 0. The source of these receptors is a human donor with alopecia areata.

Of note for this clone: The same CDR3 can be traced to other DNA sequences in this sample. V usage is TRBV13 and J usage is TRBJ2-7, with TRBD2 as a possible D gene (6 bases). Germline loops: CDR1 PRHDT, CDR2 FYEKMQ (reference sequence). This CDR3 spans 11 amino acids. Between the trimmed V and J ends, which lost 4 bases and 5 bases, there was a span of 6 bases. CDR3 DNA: TGTGCCAGCAGCTCGGGGGACGAGCAGTACTTC. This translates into CASSSGDEQYF. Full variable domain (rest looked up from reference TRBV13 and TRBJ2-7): AAGVIQSPRHLIKEKRETATLKCYPIPRHDTVYWYQQGPGQDPQFLISFYEKMQSDKGSIPDRFSAQQFSDYHSELNMSSLELGDSALYFCASSSGDEQYFGPGTRLTVT.

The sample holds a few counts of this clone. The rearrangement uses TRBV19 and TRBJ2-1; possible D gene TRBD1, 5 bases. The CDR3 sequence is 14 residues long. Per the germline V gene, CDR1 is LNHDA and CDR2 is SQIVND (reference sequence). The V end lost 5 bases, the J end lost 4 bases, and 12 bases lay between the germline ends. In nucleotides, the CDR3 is TGTGCCAGTAGTTTAGGGGCGAGGTACAATGAGCAGTTCTTC. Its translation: CASSLGARYNEQFF.

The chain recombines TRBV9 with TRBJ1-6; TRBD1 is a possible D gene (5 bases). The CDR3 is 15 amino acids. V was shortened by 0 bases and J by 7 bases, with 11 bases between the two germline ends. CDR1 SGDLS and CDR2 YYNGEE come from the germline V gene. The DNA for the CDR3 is TGTGCCAGCAGCGTAGCTACGTGGGGGAATTCACCCCTCCACTTT. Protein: CASSVATWGNSPLHF.

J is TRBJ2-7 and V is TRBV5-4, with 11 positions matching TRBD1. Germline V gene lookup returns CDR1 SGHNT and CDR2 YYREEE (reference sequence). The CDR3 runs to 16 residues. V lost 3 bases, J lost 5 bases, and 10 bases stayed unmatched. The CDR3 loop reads CASSWDLGQGEHEQYF. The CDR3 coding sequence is TGTGCCAGCAGCTGGGACTTGGGACAGGGGGAACACGAGCAGTACTTC.

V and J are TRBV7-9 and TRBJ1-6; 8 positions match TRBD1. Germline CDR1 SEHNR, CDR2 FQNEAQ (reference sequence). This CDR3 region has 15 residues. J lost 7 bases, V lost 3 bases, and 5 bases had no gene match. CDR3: CASSFGQGANSPLHF. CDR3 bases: TGTGCCAGCAGCTTCGGACAGGGAGCAAATTCACCCCTCCACTTT.

DNA of the CDR3: TGTGCCAGCAGTGGTGTAGGCACCGGGGAGCTGTTTTTT. This sequence encodes CASSGVGTGELFF. The chain combines TRBV25-1 with TRBJ2-2; D remains ambiguous. Trimming cost V 4 bases and J 4 bases, with 7 bases left between them. Germline V CDR1 and CDR2: MGHDK, SYGVNS. The CDR3 contains 13 residues.

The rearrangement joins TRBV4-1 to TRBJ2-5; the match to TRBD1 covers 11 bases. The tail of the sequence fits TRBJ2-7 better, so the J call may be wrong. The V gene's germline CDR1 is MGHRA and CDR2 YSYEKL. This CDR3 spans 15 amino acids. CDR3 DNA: TGCGCCAGCAGCCACCGGGGACAGGGGGGCGACGAGCAGTACTTC. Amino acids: CASSHRGQGGDEQYF.

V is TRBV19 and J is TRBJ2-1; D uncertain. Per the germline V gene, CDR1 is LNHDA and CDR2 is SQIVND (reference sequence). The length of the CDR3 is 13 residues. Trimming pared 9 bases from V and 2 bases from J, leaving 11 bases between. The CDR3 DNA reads TGTGCCAGCTCCTGGACGGCCTACAATGAGCAGTTCTTC. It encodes CASSWTAYNEQFF.

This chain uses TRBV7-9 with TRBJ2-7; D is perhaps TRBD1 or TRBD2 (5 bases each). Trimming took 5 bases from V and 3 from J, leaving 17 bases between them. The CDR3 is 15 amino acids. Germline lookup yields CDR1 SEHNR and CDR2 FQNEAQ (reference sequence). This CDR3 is CASSKGPERFYEQYF. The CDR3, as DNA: TGTGCCAGCAGCAAGGGACCTGAACGATTCTACGAGCAGTACTTC.

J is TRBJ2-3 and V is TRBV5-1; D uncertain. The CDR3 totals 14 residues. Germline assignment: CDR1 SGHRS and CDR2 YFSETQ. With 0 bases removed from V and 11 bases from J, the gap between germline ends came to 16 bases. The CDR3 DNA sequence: TGCGCCAGCAGCTTGGCGAATACCCCGGATGAGCAGTATTTT. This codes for CASSLANTPDEQYF.

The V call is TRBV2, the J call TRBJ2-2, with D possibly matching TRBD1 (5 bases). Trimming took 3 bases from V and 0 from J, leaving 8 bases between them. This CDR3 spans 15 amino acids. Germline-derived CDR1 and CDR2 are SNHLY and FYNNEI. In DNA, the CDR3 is TGTGCCAGCAGTGAGGTCAGGGCGAACACCGGGGAGCTGTTTTTT. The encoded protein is CASSEVRANTGELFF. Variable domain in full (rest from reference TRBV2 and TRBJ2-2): EPEVTQTPSHQVTQMGQEVILRCVPISNHLYFYWYRQILGQKVEFLVSFYNNEISEKSEIFDDQFSVERPDGSNFTLKIRSTKLEDSAMYFCASSEVRANTGELFFGEGSRLTVL.

CDR3 in amino acids: CATREHANTGELFF. For the CDR3, the DNA is TGTGCCACCAGGGAACACGCGAACACCGGGGAGCTGTTTTTT. The V gene is TRBV15, the J gene TRBJ2-2, with unresolved D. Germline V gene lookup returns CDR1 LNHNV and CDR2 YYDKDF (reference sequence). The CDR3 is made up of 14 amino acids. Trimming pared 6 bases from V and 0 bases from J, leaving 8 bases between.

The CDR3 is CSVEGPDLVGYGYTF. The CDR3 coding sequence is TGCAGCGTTGAAGGGCCCGATTTAGTCGGCTATGGCTACACCTTC. This rearrangement joins TRBV29-1 to TRBJ1-2; no firm D call. V was pared by 1 base and J by 4 bases, with 16 bases between. In germline, CDR1 is SQVTM, CDR2 ANQGSEA. The CDR3 has 15 residues.

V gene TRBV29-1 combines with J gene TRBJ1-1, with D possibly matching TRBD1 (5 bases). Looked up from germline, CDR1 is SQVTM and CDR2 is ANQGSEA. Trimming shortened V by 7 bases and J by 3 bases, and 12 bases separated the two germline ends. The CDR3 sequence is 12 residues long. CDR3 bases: TGCAGCGCTGGGGGAGGGGACACTGAAGCTTTCTTT. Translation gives CSAGGGDTEAFF.

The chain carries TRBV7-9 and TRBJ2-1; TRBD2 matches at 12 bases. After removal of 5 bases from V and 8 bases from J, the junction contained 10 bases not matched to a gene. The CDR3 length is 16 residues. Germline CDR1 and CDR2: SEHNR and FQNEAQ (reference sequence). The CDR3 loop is CASSPTSGGTVDEQFF. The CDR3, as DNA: TGTGCCAGCAGCCCCACTAGCGGGGGGACCGTTGATGAGCAGTTCTTC.

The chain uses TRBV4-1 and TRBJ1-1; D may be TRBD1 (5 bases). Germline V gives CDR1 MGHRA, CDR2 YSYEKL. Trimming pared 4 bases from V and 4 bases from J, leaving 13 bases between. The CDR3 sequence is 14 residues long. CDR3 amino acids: CASSRGGAGTEAFF. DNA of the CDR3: TGCGCCAGCAGCCGGGGAGGGGCGGGCACTGAAGCTTTCTTT.

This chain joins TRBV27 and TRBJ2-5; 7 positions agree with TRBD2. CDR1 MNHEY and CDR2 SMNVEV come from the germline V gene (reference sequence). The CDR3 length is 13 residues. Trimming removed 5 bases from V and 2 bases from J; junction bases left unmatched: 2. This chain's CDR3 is CASSGGVQETQYF. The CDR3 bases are TGTGCCAGCAGTGGGGGGGTACAAGAGACCCAGTACTTC.

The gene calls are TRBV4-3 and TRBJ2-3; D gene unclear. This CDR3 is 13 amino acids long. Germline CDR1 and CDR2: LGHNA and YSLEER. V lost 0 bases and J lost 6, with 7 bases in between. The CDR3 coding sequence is TGCGCCAGCAGCCAAGATTTGGCTGATACGCAGTATTTT. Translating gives CASSQDLADTQYF.

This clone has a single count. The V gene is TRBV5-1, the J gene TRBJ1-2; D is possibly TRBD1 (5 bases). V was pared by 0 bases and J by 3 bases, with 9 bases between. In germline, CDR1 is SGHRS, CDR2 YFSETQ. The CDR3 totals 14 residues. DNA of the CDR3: TGCGCCAGCAGCTTGGCCTCAGGGTACTATGGCTACACCTTC. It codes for CASSLASGYYGYTF.

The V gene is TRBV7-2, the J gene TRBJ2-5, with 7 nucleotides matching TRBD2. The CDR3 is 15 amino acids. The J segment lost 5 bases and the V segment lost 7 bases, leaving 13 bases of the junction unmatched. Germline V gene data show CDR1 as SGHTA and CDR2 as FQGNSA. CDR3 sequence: CASTPDWGGLETQYF. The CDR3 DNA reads TGTGCCAGCACCCCGGATTGGGGGGGGTTGGAGACCCAGTACTTC. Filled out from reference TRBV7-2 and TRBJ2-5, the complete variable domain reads GAGVSQSPSNKVTEKGKDVELRCDPISGHTALYWYRQSLGQGLEFLIYFQGNSAPDKSGLPSDRFSAERTGGSVSTLTIQRTQQEDSAVYLCASTPDWGGLETQYFGPGTRLLVL.

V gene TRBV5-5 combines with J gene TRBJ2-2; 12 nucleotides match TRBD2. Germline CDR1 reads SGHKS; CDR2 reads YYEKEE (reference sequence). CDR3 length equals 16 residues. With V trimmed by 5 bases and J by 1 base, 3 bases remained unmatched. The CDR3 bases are TGTGCCAGCAGTTGGACTAGCGGGGTGAACACCGGGGAGCTGTTTTTT. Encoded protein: CASSWTSGVNTGELFF.

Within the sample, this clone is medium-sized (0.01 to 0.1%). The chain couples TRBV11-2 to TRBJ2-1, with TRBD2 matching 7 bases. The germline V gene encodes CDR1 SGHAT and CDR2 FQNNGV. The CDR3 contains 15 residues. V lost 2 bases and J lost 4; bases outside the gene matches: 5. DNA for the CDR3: TGTGCCAGCAGCTTAACTGGGGGGGAATACAATGAGCAGTTCTTC. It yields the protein CASSLTGGEYNEQFF.

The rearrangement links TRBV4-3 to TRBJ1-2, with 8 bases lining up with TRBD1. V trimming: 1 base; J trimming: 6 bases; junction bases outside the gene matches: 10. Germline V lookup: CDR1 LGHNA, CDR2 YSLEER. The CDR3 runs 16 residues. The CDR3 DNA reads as TGCGCCAGCAGCCAAGGGGGGGGACAGGTCGAGAATGGCTACACCTTC. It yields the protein CASSQGGGQVENGYTF.

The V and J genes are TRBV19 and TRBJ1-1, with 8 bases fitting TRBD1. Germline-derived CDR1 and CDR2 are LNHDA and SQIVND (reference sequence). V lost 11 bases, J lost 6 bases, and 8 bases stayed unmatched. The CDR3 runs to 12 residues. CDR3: CAATGDGPEAFF. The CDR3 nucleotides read TGTGCCGCGACAGGGGATGGTCCTGAAGCTTTCTTT.

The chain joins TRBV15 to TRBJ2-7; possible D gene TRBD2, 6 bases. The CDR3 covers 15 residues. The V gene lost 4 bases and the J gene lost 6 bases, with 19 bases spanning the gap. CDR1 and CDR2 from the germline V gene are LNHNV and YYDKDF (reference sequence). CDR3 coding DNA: TGTGCCACCAGCAAAGGGACTTCGGGATTCAGCGAGCAGTACTTC. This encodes CATSKGTSGFSEQYF. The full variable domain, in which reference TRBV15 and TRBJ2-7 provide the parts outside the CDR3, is DAMVIQNPRYQVTQFGKPVTLSCSQTLNHNVMYWYQQKSSQAPKLLFHYYDKDFNNEADTPDNFQSRRPNTSFCFLDIRSPGLGDTAMYLCATSKGTSGFSEQYFGPGTRLTVT.

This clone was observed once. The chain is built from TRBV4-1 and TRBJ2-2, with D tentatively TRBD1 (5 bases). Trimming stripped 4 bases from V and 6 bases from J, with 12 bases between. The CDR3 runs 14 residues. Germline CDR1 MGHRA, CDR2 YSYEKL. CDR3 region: CASSRTSEAGELFF. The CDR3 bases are TGCGCCAGCAGCCGGACAAGTGAGGCCGGGGAGCTGTTTTTT.

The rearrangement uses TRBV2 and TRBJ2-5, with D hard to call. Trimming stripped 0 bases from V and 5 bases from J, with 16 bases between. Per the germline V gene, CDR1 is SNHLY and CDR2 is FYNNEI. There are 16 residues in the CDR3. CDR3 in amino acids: CASSEAHVTKFETQYF. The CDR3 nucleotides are TGTGCCAGCAGTGAAGCGCACGTGACAAAATTTGAGACCCAGTACTTC.

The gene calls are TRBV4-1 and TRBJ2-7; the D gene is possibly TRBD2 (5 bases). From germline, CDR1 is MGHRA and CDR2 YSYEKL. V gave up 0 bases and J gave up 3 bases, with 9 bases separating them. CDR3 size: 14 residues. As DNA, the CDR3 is TGCGCCAGCAGCCAAGACGGGATTGACTACGAGCAGTACTTC. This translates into CASSQDGIDYEQYF.

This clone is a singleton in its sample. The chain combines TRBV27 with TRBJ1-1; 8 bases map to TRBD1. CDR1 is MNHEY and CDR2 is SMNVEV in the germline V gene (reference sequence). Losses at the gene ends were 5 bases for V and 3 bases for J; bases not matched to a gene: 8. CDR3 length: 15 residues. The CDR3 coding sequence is TGTGCCAGCAGTACGACAGGGGATGAAGACACTGAAGCTTTCTTT. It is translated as CASSTTGDEDTEAFF.